One sample yielded the 2 T cell receptor beta chains listed below, sequenced in a study of glioma-infiltrating T cells after dendritic cell vaccination. Here immunoSEQ multiplex PCR was the method, and the copy in TCRdb shows in-frame clones only, minus some. The sample carries about 90,000 clones, about 83% recorded once. Sequences were derived from blood, sampled before dendritic cell vaccination. Receptor source: a human donor with glioblastoma.

The chain's CDR3 is CASSSKGGRSYNEQFF. The CDR3 region has the DNA TGTGCCAGCAGCTCCAAGGGCGGGCGGTCCTACAATGAGCAGTTCTTC. V gene TRBV11-2 combines with J gene TRBJ2-1; D may be TRBD2 (5 bases). Germline V lookup: CDR1 SGHAT, CDR2 FQNNGV. V shed 4 bases and J shed 1 base, with 14 bases lying between them. The CDR3 runs 16 residues.

The chain links TRBV7-2 to TRBJ1-3, with a tentative D call TRBD1 (5 bases). Trimming shortened V by 2 bases and J by 2 bases, and 10 bases separated the two germline ends. The CDR3 is made up of 15 amino acids. Looked up from germline, CDR1 is SGHTA and CDR2 is FQGNSA. CDR3 region: CASSLWGRAGNTIYF. For the CDR3, the DNA is TGTGCCAGCAGCTTATGGGGCAGGGCTGGAAACACCATATATTTT.